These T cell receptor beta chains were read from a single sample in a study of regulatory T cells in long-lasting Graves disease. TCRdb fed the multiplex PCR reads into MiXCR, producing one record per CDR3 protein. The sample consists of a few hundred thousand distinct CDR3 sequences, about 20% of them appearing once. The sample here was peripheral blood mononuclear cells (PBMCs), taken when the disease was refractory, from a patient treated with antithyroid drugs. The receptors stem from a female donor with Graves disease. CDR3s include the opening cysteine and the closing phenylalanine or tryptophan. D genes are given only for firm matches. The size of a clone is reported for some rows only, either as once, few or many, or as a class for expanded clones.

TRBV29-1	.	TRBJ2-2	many	CSVMGSGELFF	TGCAGCGTAATGGGTTCCGGGGAGCTGTTTTTT
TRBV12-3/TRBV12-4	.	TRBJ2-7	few	CASSLRTVYEQYF	TGTGCCAGCAGCCTTCGCACGGTATACGAGCAGTACTTC
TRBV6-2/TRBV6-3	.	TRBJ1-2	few	CASSYSEGLGGYTF	TGTGCCAGCAGTTACTCGGAGGGGCTGGGTGGCTACACCTTC
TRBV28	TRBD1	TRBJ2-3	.	CASSDRDRISTDTQYF	TGTGCCAGCAGTGATAGGGACAGAATTAGCACAGATACGCAGTATTTT
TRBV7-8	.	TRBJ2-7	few	CASSAITGVPYEQYF	TGTGCCAGCAGCGCAATCACGGGGGTGCCCTACGAGCAGTACTTC
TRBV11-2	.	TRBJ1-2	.	CASSPLRGGGRVINYGYTF	TGTGCCAGCAGCCCCCTCCGGGGGGGCGGCAGAGTGATTAACTATGGCTACACCTTC
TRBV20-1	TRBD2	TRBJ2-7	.	CSATRSGIWGVQYF	TGCAGTGCTACCAGGAGCGGGATCTGGGGGGTTCAGTACTTC
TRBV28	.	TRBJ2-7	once	CSSSLSGDYEQYF	TGTTCCAGCAGTTTATCCGGGGACTACGAGCAGTACTTC
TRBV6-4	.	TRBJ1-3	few	CASSAGTAYDGNTIYF	TGTGCCAGCAGTGCCGGGACGGCGTACGATGGAAACACCATATATTTT
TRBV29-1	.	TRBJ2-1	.	CSAELVYNEQFF	TGCAGCGCTGAACTAGTTTACAATGAGCAGTTCTTC
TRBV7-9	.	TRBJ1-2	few	CASASGGWTIGHGYTF	TGTGCCAGCGCATCCGGAGGGTGGACAATAGGACATGGCTACACCTTC
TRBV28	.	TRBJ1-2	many	CASSLEGGDGYTF	TGTGCCAGCAGCCTCGAGGGGGGAGATGGCTACACCTTC
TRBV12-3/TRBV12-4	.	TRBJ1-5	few	CASSLSFGGKSNQPQHF	TGTGCCAGCAGTTTAAGTTTCGGGGGGAAAAGCAATCAGCCCCAGCATTTT
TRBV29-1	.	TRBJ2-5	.	CSVESRRGTQYF	TGCAGCGTTGAATCCAGACGCGGCACCCAGTACTTC
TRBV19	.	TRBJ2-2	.	CASTTRGGLGTGELFF	TGTGCCAGTACCACGAGGGGTGGTTTGGGCACCGGGGAGCTGTTTTTT
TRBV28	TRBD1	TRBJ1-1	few	CASSNTGTGSTEAFF	TGTGCCAGCAGTAACACCGGGACAGGGAGCACTGAAGCTTTCTTT
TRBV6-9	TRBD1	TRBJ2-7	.	CASSYSGTETYEQYF	TGTGCCAGCAGTTACTCCGGGACAGAGACCTACGAGCAGTACTTC
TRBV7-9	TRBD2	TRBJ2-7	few	CASSPLAGVNYEQYF	TGTGCCAGCAGCCCTCTAGCGGGGGTTAACTACGAGCAGTACTTC
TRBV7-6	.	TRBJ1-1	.	CASSLGVNTKAFF	TGTGCCAGCAGCTTAGGCGTGAACACTAAAGCTTTCTTT
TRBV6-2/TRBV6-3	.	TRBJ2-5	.	CASSYSEVSRETQYF	TGTGCCAGCAGTTACTCGGAAGTTTCGCGGGAGACCCAGTACTTC
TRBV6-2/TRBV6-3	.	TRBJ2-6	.	CASSYENSGANVLTF	TGTGCCAGCAGTTACGAGAACTCTGGGGCCAACGTCCTGACTTTC
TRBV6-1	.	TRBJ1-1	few	CASGSLGTEAFF	TGTGCCAGCGGGTCCCTGGGGACTGAAGCTTTCTTT
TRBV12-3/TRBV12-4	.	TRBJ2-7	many	CASSAGFLGYEQYF	TGTGCCAGCAGTGCAGGGTTTCTAGGCTACGAGCAGTACTTC
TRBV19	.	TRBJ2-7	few	CASSTGQSYEQYF	TGTGCCAGTAGTACCGGACAGTCCTACGAGCAGTACTTC
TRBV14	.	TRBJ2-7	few	CASSQEIGSYEQYF	TGTGCCAGCAGCCAAGAAATCGGCTCCTACGAGCAGTACTTC
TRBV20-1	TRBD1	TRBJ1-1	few	CSARDLTGTGDTAAFF	TGCAGTGCTAGAGATCTGACCGGGACAGGGGACACTGCAGCTTTCTTT
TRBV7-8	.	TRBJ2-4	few	CASSLVRIPQASNIQYF	TGTGCCAGCAGCTTAGTACGAATACCCCAAGCGAGTAACATTCAGTACTTC
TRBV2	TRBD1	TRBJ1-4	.	CASSWDREDEKLFF	TGTGCCAGCAGTTGGGACAGGGAAGATGAAAAACTGTTTTTT
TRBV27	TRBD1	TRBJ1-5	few	CASRRQGNWGNQPQHF	TGTGCCAGCAGACGACAGGGGAATTGGGGCAATCAGCCCCAGCATTTT